A single sample is the source of the 25 T cell receptor beta chains below, sequenced in a study of CD8+ T cells in alopecia areata. Sequencing used cDNA as its template, made by extracting RNA and reverse transcribing it. This table comes from immunoSEQ multiplex PCR, and its TCRdb copy is limited to in-frame clones, with some not included. In the table there are 200,000 or so clones, more than 45% of which are singletons. The source material was CD4+ T cells sorted from blood, sampled at week 0. The source of these receptors is a human donor with alopecia areata.

The CDR3 loop reads CASSLQLALSTDTQYF. The CDR3 DNA is TGCGCCAGCAGCCTGCAACTAGCGCTGAGCACAGATACGCAGTATTTT. The chain couples TRBV5-1 to TRBJ2-3; 7 bases are shared with TRBD2. This CDR3 spans 16 amino acids. Germline-derived CDR1 and CDR2 are SGHRS and YFSETQ. V lost 4 bases, J lost 0 bases, and 8 bases stayed unmatched.

The chain joins TRBV4-1 to TRBJ2-7, with D possibly being TRBD1 (6 bases). This CDR3 is built from 16 residues. V lost 1 base and J 3 bases, leaving 16 bases between the germline ends. In germline, CDR1 is MGHRA, CDR2 YSYEKL. The CDR3 loop reads CASSQARGQGNYEQYF. The CDR3 nucleotides read TGCGCCAGCAGCCAAGCGAGAGGTCAGGGGAACTACGAGCAGTACTTC.

J is TRBJ1-4 and V is TRBV5-1, with D uncertain. V shed 4 bases and J shed 3 bases, with 13 bases lying between them. Germline values: CDR1 SGHRS, CDR2 YFSETQ. There are 15 residues in the CDR3. The CDR3 DNA reads TGCGCCAGCAGCCCCTCCGTGGGATCTAATGAAAAACTGTTTTTT. Protein: CASSPSVGSNEKLFF.

This clone was recorded a few times. This chain uses TRBV29-1 with TRBJ2-3, with 7 bases lining up with TRBD1. Germline loops: CDR1 SQVTM, CDR2 ANQGSEA. The V segment lost 4 bases and the J segment 4 bases; nucleotides outside the gene matches: 5. CDR3 length: 13 amino acids. The CDR3 is CSVGKGAADTQYF. Written as DNA, the CDR3 is TGCAGCGTTGGTAAGGGGGCCGCAGATACGCAGTATTTT.

The chain joins TRBV11-2 to TRBJ2-7, with D perhaps matching TRBD2 (6 bases). The V end lost 2 bases, the J end lost 3 bases, and 11 bases lay between the germline ends. The CDR3 totals 14 residues. Germline CDR1 SGHAT, CDR2 FQNNGV. The CDR3 reads CASSLIGGDYEQYF. The CDR3 DNA follows: TGTGCCAGCAGCTTAATCGGCGGGGACTACGAGCAGTACTTC.

The V gene is TRBV29-1, the J gene TRBJ1-2; D not certain. In germline, CDR1 is SQVTM, CDR2 ANQGSEA. The CDR3 extends over 14 amino acids. Trimming took off 3 bases at V and 4 bases at J, with 15 bases between the two ends. The CDR3 protein is CSVDPGWPSYGYTF. DNA for the CDR3: TGCAGCGTTGATCCGGGGTGGCCCTCCTATGGCTACACCTTC.

This clone occurred a few times. The chain couples TRBV25-1 to TRBJ1-3, with TRBD1 matching over 7 bases. The CDR3 covers 16 residues. V was clipped by 3 bases and J by 7 bases; unmatched bases: 12. The germline CDR1 and CDR2 sequences are MGHDK and SYGVNS. The CDR3 loop reads CASSDSTGPRVNTIYF. The DNA for the CDR3 is TGTGCCAGCAGTGACTCGACAGGGCCCAGAGTTAACACCATATATTTT. Filled out from reference TRBV25-1 and TRBJ1-3, the complete variable domain reads EADIYQTPRYLVIGTGKKITLECSQTMGHDKMYWYQQDPGMELHLIHYSYGVNSTEKGDLSSESTVSRIRTEHFPLTLESARPSHTSQYLCASSDSTGPRVNTIYFGEGSWLTVV.

The chain recombines TRBV25-1 with TRBJ2-3; no definite D call. V was shortened by 3 bases and J by 0 bases, with 7 bases between the two germline ends. This CDR3 has 14 amino acids. The V gene's germline CDR1 is MGHDK and CDR2 SYGVNS. The CDR3 reads CASSDPASTDTQYF. In DNA form, the CDR3 reads TGTGCCAGCAGTGATCCGGCGAGCACAGATACGCAGTATTTT.

V gene TRBV9 combines with J gene TRBJ1-1; 7 bases match TRBD1. Losses at the gene ends were 3 bases for V and 1 base for J; bases not matched to a gene: 3. The germline V gene has CDR1 SGDLS and CDR2 YYNGEE. The CDR3 is 14 amino acids. The CDR3 here is CASSAGQKNTEAFF. The DNA for the CDR3 is TGTGCCAGCAGCGCGGGACAGAAGAACACTGAAGCTTTCTTT.

The rearrangement links TRBV5-1 to TRBJ2-5; D may be TRBD1 (5 bases). The germline gives CDR1 SGHRS, CDR2 YFSETQ. The CDR3 is 12 amino acids. V lost 2 bases and J 5 bases, leaving 7 bases between the germline ends. The CDR3 DNA reads as TGCGCCAGCAGCTTATCAGGGGAGACCCAGTACTTC. Encoded protein: CASSLSGETQYF.

The genes are TRBV30 and TRBJ2-4, with D perhaps TRBD1 or TRBD2 (6 bases each). CDR3 size: 17 residues. V shed 2 bases and J shed 0 bases, with 17 bases lying between them. The V gene's germline CDR1 is GTSNPN and CDR2 SVGIG (reference sequence). The CDR3 DNA reads TGTGCCTGGAGTTACCCCCGAGGGGGGCAAGCCAAAAACATTCAGTACTTC. It yields the protein CAWSYPRGGQAKNIQYF.

About this clone itself: Distinct nucleotide sequences in the sample also encode this CDR3. The V gene is TRBV18, the J gene TRBJ1-1; D not certain. Germline lookup yields CDR1 KGHSH and CDR2 LQKENI. V was pared by 4 bases and J by 4 bases, with 7 bases between. This CDR3 has 12 amino acids. CDR3 sequence reads: CASSREGTEAFF. DNA for the CDR3: TGTGCCAGCTCACGGGAAGGCACTGAAGCTTTCTTT.

This chain joins TRBV11-2 and TRBJ2-7, with 11 positions matching TRBD2. V dropped 2 bases and J dropped 4; count of bases not matched to a gene: 4. The length of the CDR3 is 15 residues. Germline loops: CDR1 SGHAT, CDR2 FQNNGV. CDR3 protein: CASSLSGLAVYEQYF. The CDR3 DNA sequence: TGTGCCAGCAGCTTATCGGGACTAGCGGTATACGAGCAGTACTTC.

The rearrangement links TRBV6-6 to TRBJ2-5, with a possible D match to TRBD2 (5 bases). This CDR3 contains 14 residues. The ends were cut back, 7 bases at V and 4 bases at J, with 16 bases in the middle. Germline values: CDR1 MNHNY, CDR2 SVGAGI (reference sequence). The CDR3 bases are TGTGCCAGCACCTCCGTGGAGGTACGAGAGACCCAGTACTTC. Encoded protein: CASTSVEVRETQYF.

This clone was detected only a few times. The rearrangement links TRBV9 to TRBJ2-7; D unclear. The CDR3 totals 13 residues. CDR1 is SGDLS and CDR2 is YYNGEE in the germline V gene. V lost 0 bases to trimming and J lost 6 bases, with 10 bases between them. CDR3 DNA: TGTGCCAGCAGCGTAGGCCCGGAAGGCGAGCAGTACTTC. It yields the protein CASSVGPEGEQYF.

CDR3 bases: TGTGCCAGCAGTGCACAATGGAACTATGGCTACACCTTC. Its translation: CASSAQWNYGYTF. This chain links TRBV6-1 with TRBJ1-2; D gene unclear. CDR3 length: 13 residues. V gave up 4 bases and J gave up 2 bases, with 8 bases separating them. Germline V gives CDR1 MNHNS, CDR2 SASEGT.

The V and J genes are TRBV30 and TRBJ2-3, with a possible D match to TRBD2 (5 bases). Germline CDR1 reads GTSNPN; CDR2 reads SVGIG (reference sequence). The CDR3 spans 15 residues. V was shortened by 4 bases and J by 0 bases, with 14 bases between the two germline ends. The DNA of the CDR3 is TGTGCCTGGACCCCATCGAGCGGTAGCACAGATACGCAGTATTTT. Translating gives CAWTPSSGSTDTQYF.

The V call is TRBV5-6, the J call TRBJ2-7; 8 bases are shared with TRBD1. The CDR3 contains 13 residues. The germline V gene has CDR1 SGHDT and CDR2 YYEEEE. After removal of 4 bases from V and 2 bases from J, the junction contained 2 bases not matched to a gene. CDR3 DNA sequence: TGTGCCAGCAGCCCCAGGGGGCCCTACGAGCAGTACTTC. Its translation is CASSPRGPYEQYF.

This sequence joins TRBV30 and TRBJ1-1; no reliable D call. CDR3 length equals 12 residues. Trimming took off 2 bases at V and 0 bases at J, with 4 bases between the two ends. Germline loops: CDR1 GTSNPN, CDR2 SVGIG (reference sequence). The chain's CDR3 is CAWSNMNTEAFF. CDR3 in DNA: TGTGCCTGGAGTAACATGAACACTGAAGCTTTCTTT.

The CDR3 DNA is TGTGCCTGGATGGGGGACAGAGCTAGCACAGATACGCAGTATTTT. This gives the protein CAWMGDRASTDTQYF. J is TRBJ2-3 and V is TRBV30; 7 bases fit TRBD1. The CDR3 extends over 15 amino acids. V was pared by 4 bases and J by 0 bases, with 7 bases of the junction left unmatched. Germline assignment: CDR1 GTSNPN and CDR2 SVGIG (reference sequence).

This clone has more than one count but fewer than ten. The V gene is TRBV27, the J gene TRBJ2-4; D possibly corresponds to TRBD2 (6 bases). V gave up 1 base and J gave up 7 bases, with 23 bases separating them. CDR1 is MNHEY and CDR2 is SMNVEV in the germline V gene (reference sequence). This CDR3 contains 18 residues. The CDR3 nucleotides are TGTGCCAGCAGTTTATATGGCCCTACACAACGACGGGGGAACATTCAGTACTTC. Translated: CASSLYGPTQRRGNIQYF.

In its sample, this clone was seen a few times. V is TRBV30 and J is TRBJ2-4; D unresolved. V gave up 0 bases and J gave up 4 bases, with 4 bases separating them. CDR1 GTSNPN and CDR2 SVGIG come from the germline V gene (reference sequence). This CDR3 contains 12 residues. Here the CDR3 reads CAWSVTKNIQYF. CDR3 DNA sequence: TGTGCCTGGAGTGTAACTAAAAACATTCAGTACTTC.

In this sample, this clone turned up a few times. The germline gene is not matched at one end of the junction; a read error may be the cause. The CDR3 sequence: CASSLGAGEREAFF. CDR3 nucleotide sequence: TGTGCCAGCAGCTTGGGAGCGGGGGAGCGTGAAGCTTTCTTT. J is TRBJ1-1 and V is TRBV5-1; tentatively, D is TRBD1 (5 bases). Germline V lookup: CDR1 SGHRS, CDR2 YFSETQ. This CDR3 has 14 amino acids.

V and J are TRBV23-1 and TRBJ2-1, with D uncertain. TRBV23-1 is an ORF, with its function uncertain. The length of the CDR3 is 12 residues. Trimming took 0 bases from V and 14 from J, leaving 11 bases between them. CDR3 bases: TGCGCCAGCAGTCAATCCCCGCGGCGCAAGTTCTTC. The encoded protein is CASSQSPRRKFF.

This clone was detected only once. The chain couples TRBV30 to TRBJ2-7; tentative D call: TRBD1 (7 bases). V was clipped by 3 bases and J by 0 bases, with 15 bases between them. In germline, CDR1 is GTSNPN, CDR2 SVGIG (reference sequence). The CDR3 is 15 residues long. The CDR3 nucleotides read TGTGCCTGGAGCAAAGGGGGCGGGGCCTCCTACGAGCAGTACTTC. Amino acids: CAWSKGGGASYEQYF.